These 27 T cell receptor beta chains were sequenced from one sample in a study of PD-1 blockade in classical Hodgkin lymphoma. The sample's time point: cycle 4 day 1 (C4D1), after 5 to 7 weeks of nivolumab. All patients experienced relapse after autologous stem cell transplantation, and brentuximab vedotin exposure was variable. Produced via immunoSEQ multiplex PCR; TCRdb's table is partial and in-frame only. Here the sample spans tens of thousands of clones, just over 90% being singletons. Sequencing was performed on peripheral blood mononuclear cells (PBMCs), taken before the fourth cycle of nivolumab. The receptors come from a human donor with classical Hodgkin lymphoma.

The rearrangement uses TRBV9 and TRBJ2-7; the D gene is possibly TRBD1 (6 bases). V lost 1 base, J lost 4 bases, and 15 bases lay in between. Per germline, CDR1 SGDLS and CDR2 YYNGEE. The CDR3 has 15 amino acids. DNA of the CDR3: TGTGCCAGCAGCGTATCAGGGGACATAAGGTACGAGCAGTACTTC. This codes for CASSVSGDIRYEQYF.

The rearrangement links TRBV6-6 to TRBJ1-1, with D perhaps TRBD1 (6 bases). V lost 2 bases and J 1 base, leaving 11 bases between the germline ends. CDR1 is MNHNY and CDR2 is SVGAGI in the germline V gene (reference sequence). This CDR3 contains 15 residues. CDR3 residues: CASSYGGGSNTEAFF. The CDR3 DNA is TGTGCCAGCAGTTACGGGGGGGGCTCGAACACTGAAGCTTTCTTT.

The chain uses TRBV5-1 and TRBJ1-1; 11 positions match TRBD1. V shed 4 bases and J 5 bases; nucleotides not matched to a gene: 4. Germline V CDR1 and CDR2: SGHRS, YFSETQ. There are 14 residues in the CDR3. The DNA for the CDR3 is TGCGCCAGCAGCCCCGGGACAGGGGGGACTGAAGCTTTCTTT. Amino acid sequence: CASSPGTGGTEAFF.

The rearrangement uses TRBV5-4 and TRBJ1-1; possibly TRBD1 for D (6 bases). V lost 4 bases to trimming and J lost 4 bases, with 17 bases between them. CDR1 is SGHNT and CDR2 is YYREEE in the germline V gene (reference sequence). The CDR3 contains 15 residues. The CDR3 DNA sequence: TGTGCCAGCAGCGTGGGGGGGGCGCGGGGCACTGAAGCTTTCTTT. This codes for CASSVGGARGTEAFF.

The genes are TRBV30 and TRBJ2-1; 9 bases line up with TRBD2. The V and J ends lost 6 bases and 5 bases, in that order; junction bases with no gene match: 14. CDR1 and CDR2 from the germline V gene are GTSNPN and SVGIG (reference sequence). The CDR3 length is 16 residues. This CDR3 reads CACPRRSSGNHNEQFF. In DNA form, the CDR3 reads TGTGCCTGCCCTCGTCGTTCTAGCGGGAACCACAATGAGCAGTTCTTC.

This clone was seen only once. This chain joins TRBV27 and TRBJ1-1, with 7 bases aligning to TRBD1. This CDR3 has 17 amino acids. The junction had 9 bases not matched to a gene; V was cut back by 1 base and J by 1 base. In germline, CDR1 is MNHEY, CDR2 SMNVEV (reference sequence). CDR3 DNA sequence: TGTGCCAGCAGTTTATGGGGGACAGTACCGCGGAACACTGAAGCTTTCTTT. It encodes CASSLWGTVPRNTEAFF.

CDR3 protein: CASSIGNTIYF. The DNA of the CDR3 is TGTGCCAGCAGCATTGGAAACACCATATATTTT. V and J are TRBV13 and TRBJ1-3; no firm D call. This CDR3 is 11 amino acids long. Trimming stripped 5 bases from V and 3 bases from J, with 2 bases between. Germline-derived CDR1 and CDR2 are PRHDT and FYEKMQ (reference sequence).

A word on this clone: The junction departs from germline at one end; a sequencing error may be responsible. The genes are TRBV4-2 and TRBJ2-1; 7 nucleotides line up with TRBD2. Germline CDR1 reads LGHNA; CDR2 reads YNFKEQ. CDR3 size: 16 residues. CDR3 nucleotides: TGTACCAGCAACCAAGGCCCTAGCGGTCCCTACAATGAGCAGTTCTTC. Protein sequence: CTSNQGPSGPYNEQFF.

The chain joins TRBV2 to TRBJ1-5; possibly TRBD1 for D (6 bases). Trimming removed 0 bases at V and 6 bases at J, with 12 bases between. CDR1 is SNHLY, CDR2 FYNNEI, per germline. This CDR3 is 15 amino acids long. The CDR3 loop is CASSEARGAGQPQHF. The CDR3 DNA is TGTGCCAGCAGTGAAGCACGGGGGGCTGGTCAGCCCCAGCATTTT.

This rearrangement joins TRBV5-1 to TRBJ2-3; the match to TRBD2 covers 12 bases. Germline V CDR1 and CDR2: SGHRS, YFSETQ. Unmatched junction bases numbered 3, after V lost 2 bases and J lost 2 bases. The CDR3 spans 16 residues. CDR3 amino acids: CASSFRLAGDTDTQYF. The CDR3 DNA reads TGCGCCAGCAGCTTCCGACTAGCGGGGGACACAGATACGCAGTATTTT.

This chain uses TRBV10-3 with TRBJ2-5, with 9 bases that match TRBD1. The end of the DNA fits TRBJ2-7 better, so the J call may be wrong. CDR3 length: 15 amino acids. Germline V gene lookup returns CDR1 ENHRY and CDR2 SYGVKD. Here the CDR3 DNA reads TGTGCCATCAGTGCCGTGGACAGGGGATCCTACGAGCAGTACTTC. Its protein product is CAISAVDRGSYEQYF.

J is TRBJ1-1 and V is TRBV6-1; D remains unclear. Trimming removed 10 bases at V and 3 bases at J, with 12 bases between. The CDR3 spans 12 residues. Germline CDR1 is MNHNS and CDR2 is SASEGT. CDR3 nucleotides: TGTGCCACAATCCCGGGGTACACTGAAGCTTTCTTT. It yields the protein CATIPGYTEAFF.

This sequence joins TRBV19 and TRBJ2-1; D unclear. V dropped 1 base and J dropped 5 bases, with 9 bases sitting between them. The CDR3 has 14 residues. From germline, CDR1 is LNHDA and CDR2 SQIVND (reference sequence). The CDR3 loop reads CASSIGQNNNEQFF. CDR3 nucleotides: TGTGCCAGTAGTATAGGGCAGAACAACAATGAGCAGTTCTTC.

CDR3 region: CAIPTAGEQYF. CDR3 bases: TGTGCCATCCCGACAGCGGGCGAGCAGTACTTC. The V and J genes are TRBV2 and TRBJ2-7, with D perhaps TRBD2 (6 bases). CDR1 is SNHLY and CDR2 is FYNNEI in the germline V gene. The V gene lost 10 bases and the J gene lost 6 bases, with 13 bases spanning the gap. The CDR3 sequence is 11 residues long.

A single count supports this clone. DNA of the CDR3: TGTGCCAGCAGCCAGGGTTATCGGGACACCGGGGAGCTGTTTTTT. Translating gives CASSQGYRDTGELFF. The chain recombines TRBV5-4 with TRBJ2-2; D is perhaps TRBD1 (5 bases). Germline V CDR1 and CDR2: SGHNT, YYREEE (reference sequence). This CDR3 spans 15 amino acids. V was shortened by 4 bases and J by 3 bases, with 13 bases between the two germline ends.

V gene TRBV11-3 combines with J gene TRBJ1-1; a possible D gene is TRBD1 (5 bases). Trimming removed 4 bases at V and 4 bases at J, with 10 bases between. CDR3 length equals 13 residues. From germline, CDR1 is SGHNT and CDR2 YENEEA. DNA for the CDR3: TGTGCCAGCAGCTGGGGGGAGAGCACTGAAGCTTTCTTT. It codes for CASSWGESTEAFF. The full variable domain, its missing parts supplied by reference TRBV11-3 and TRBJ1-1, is EAGVVQSPRYKIIEKKQPVAFWCNPISGHNTLYWYLQNLGQGPELLIRYENEEAVDDSQLPKDRFSAERLKGVDSTLKIQPAELGDSAVYLCASSWGESTEAFFGQGTRLTVV.

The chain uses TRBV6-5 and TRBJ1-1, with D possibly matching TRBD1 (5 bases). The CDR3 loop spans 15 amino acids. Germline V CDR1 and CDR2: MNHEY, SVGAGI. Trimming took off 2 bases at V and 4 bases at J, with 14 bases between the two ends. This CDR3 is CASSYLRGRGTEAFF. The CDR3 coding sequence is TGTGCCAGCAGTTACCTCCGGGGCCGGGGCACTGAAGCTTTCTTT.

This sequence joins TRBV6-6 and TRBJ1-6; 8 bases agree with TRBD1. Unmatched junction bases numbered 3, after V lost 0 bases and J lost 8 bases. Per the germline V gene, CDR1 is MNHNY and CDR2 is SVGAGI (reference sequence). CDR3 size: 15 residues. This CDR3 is CASSYSTGVYSPLHF. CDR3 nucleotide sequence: TGTGCCAGCAGTTACTCGACAGGGGTTTATTCACCCCTCCACTTT.

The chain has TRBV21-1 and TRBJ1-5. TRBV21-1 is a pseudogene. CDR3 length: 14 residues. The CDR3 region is CASSLSEPYQPQHF. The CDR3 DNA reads TGTGCCAGCAGCCTGTCAGAGCCTTATCAGCCCCAGCATTTT.

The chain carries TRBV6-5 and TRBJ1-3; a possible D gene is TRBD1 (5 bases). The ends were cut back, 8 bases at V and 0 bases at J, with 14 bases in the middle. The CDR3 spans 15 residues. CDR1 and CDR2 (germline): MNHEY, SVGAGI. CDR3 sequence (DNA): TGTGCCAGCCGTTCGGGACGCTTCTCTGGAAACACCATATATTTT. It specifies CASRSGRFSGNTIYF.

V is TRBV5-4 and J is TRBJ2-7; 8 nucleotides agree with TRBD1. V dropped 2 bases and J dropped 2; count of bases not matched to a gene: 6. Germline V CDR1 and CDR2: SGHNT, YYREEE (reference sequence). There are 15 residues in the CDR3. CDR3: CASSFWDRPPYEQYF. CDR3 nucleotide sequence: TGTGCCAGCAGCTTTTGGGACAGGCCCCCCTACGAGCAGTACTTC.

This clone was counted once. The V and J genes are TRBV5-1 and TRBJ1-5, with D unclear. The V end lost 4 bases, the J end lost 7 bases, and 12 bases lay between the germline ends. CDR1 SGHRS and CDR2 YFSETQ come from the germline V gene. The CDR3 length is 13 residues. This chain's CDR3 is CASSIGVEQPQHF. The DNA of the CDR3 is TGCGCCAGCAGCATCGGAGTTGAGCAGCCCCAGCATTTT.

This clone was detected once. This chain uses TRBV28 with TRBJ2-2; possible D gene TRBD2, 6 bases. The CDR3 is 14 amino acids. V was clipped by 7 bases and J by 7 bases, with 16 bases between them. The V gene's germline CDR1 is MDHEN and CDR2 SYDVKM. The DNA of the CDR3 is TGTGCCAGCAATTTGTGGAGGGTAGGCGGGGAGCTGTTTTTT. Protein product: CASNLWRVGGELFF.

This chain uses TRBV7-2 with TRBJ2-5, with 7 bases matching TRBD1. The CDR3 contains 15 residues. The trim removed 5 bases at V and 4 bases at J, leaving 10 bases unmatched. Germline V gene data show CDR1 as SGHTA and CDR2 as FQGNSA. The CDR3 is CASSGTGTALETQYF. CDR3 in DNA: TGTGCCAGCAGCGGTACCGGGACAGCGCTAGAGACCCAGTACTTC.

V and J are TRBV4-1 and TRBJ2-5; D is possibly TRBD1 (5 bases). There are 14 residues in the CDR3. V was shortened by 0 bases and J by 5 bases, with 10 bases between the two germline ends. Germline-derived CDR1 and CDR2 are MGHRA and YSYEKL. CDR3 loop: CASSQDWTLETQYF. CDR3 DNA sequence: TGCGCCAGCAGCCAAGATTGGACACTCGAGACCCAGTACTTC.

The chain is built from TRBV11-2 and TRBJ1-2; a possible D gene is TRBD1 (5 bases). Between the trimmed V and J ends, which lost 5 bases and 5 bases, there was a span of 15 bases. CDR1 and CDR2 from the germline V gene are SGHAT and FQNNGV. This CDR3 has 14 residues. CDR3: CASSGERDGYGYTF. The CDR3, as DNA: TGTGCCAGCAGCGGGGAAAGGGACGGTTATGGCTACACCTTC.

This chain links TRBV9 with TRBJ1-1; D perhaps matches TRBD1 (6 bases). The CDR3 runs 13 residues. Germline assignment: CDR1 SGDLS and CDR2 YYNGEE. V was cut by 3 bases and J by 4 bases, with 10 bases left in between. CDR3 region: CASSEQGLTEAFF. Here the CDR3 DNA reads TGTGCCAGCAGCGAACAGGGCCTCACTGAAGCTTTCTTT.